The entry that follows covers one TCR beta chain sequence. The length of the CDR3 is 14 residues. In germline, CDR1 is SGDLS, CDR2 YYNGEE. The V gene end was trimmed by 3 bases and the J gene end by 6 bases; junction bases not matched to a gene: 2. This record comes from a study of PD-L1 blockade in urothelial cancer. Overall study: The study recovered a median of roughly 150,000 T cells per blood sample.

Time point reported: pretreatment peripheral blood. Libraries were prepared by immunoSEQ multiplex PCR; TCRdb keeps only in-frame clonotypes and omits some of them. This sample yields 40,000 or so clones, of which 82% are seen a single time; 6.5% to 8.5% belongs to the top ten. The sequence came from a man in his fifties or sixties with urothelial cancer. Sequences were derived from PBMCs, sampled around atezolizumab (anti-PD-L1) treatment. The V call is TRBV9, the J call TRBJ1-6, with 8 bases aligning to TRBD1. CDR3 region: CASSDDRGNSPLHF. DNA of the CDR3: TGTGCCAGCAGCGACGACAGGGGTAATTCACCCCTCCACTTT.